These T cell receptor beta chains were read from a single sample in a study of T cells after yellow fever vaccination. MiXCR was run by TCRdb on the 5' RACE reads, yielding one entry per CDR3 protein. The sample holds over 250,000 distinct CDR3 sequences; roughly 4.8% are singletons and the top ten take around 3.5%. Sequenced material: CD4+ T cells sorted from PBMCs, taken on the day of the yellow fever booster vaccination. These receptors originate from a man aged 18 to 30 who received the YFV17D yellow fever vaccine. Each CDR3 is given with its conserved first and last residue. D genes are given only for firm matches. A row's size may be missing; if present it is once, few, many or a size class.

few	TRBV12-3/TRBV12-4	TRBJ2-5	TRBD1	CASRTTGGGETQYF	TGTGCCAGCAGGACAACAGGGGGCGGGGAGACCCAGTACTTC
many	TRBV5-1	TRBJ2-7	TRBD2	CASSLSGKGYEQYF	TGCGCCAGCAGCTTGAGCGGGAAAGGATACGAGCAGTACTTC
.	TRBV7-2	TRBJ1-4	.	CASSSQGGYEKLFF	TGTGCCAGCAGCTCCCAGGGAGGTTATGAAAAACTGTTTTTT
few	TRBV5-4	TRBJ1-6	TRBD1	CASSLGGLRNSPLHF	TGTGCCAGCAGTCTAGGGGGCTTGAGGAATTCTCCCCTCCACTTT
few	TRBV20-1	TRBJ2-6	.	CSANARGFGANVLTF	TGCAGTGCCAATGCCCGGGGCTTCGGGGCCAACGTCCTGACTTTC
few	TRBV18	TRBJ1-4	.	CASSPRGGEKLFF	TGTGCCAGCTCACCACGCGGTGGTGAAAAACTGTTTTTT
once	TRBV5-1	TRBJ1-1	.	CASSLGVGSTEAFF	TGCGCCAGCAGCTTGGGAGTAGGGAGTACTGAAGCTTTCTTT
few	TRBV24-1	TRBJ2-3	.	CATSESWNVNTQYF	TGTGCCACCAGTGAAAGTTGGAACGTAAATACGCAGTATTTT
many	TRBV20-1	TRBJ2-5	.	CSASAGARETQYF	TGCAGTGCCTCGGCCGGGGCTAGGGAGACCCAGTACTTC
many	TRBV11-3	TRBJ2-3	TRBD1	CASSTGQGPDTQYF	TGTGCCAGCAGCACGGGACAGGGCCCCGATACGCAGTATTTT
.	TRBV18	TRBJ1-1	.	CASSPRQAMIGTEAFF	TGTGCCAGCTCACCGCGACAGGCCATGATCGGCACTGAAGCTTTCTTT
many	TRBV4-2	TRBJ2-5	TRBD2	CASSQDGRAGGGETQYF	TGTGCCAGCAGCCAAGATGGGCGAGCGGGGGGAGGAGAGACCCAGTACTTC
few	TRBV19	TRBJ2-3	.	CASSNWGEDFAQYF	TGTGCCAGTAGTAACTGGGGGGAGGATTTTGCGCAGTATTTT
.	TRBV7-2	TRBJ2-3	.	CASSFVGTSSTDTQYF	TGTGCCAGCAGCTTCGTCGGCACATCTAGCACAGATACGCAGTATTTT
.	TRBV28	TRBJ2-3	.	CASKALLTRIYTDTQYF	TGTGCCAGCAAGGCCCTTCTGACCAGGATTTACACAGATACGCAGTATTTT
.	TRBV9	TRBJ2-3	TRBD2	CASSLPGLAGLVGTDTQYF	TGTGCCAGCAGCCTGCCGGGGCTAGCGGGACTCGTGGGCACAGATACGCAGTATTTT
few	TRBV20-1	TRBJ1-1	.	CSARSPMGGTEAFF	TGCAGTGCTAGATCCCCCATGGGAGGGACTGAAGCTTTCTTT
.	TRBV7-2	TRBJ2-2	.	CASSPQGGRTGELFF	TGTGCCAGCAGCCCCCAGGGGGGCCGGACCGGGGAGCTGTTTTTT
many	TRBV18	TRBJ1-4	.	CASSPPSVGQSEKLFF	TGTGCCAGCTCACCACCCTCGGTAGGACAGAGCGAAAAACTGTTTTTT
.	TRBV2	TRBJ2-2	.	CASSEQGAGTGELFF	TGTGCCAGCAGTGAGCAGGGTGCCGGCACCGGGGAGCTGTTTTTT
.	TRBV7-2	TRBJ2-1	TRBD1	CASSADRARGNEQFF	TGTGCCAGCAGCGCGGACAGGGCAAGAGGCAATGAGCAGTTCTTC
few	TRBV5-1	TRBJ2-1	TRBD2	CASSLVAGTAYNEQFF	TGCGCCAGCAGCTTGGTAGCGGGGACCGCCTACAATGAGCAGTTCTTC
many	TRBV5-6	TRBJ2-5	.	CASSLGYQETQYF	TGTGCCAGCAGCTTGGGGTACCAAGAGACCCAGTACTTC
many	TRBV7-9	TRBJ2-3	TRBD2	CASSPTSGVSDTQYF	TGTGCCAGCAGCCCGACTAGCGGGGTCTCAGATACGCAGTATTTT
few	TRBV20-1	TRBJ1-2	TRBD1	CSARAYRDRGGYTF	TGCAGTGCTAGAGCTTACCGGGACAGGGGAGGCTACACCTTC
.	TRBV25-1	TRBJ1-2	.	CASSEWAGNYGYTF	TGTGCCAGCAGTGAATGGGCAGGGAACTATGGCTACACCTTC
many	TRBV9	TRBJ2-3	.	CASSAPLGGLTDTQYF	TGTGCCAGCAGCGCGCCCTTGGGGGGACTCACAGATACGCAGTATTTT
.	TRBV28	TRBJ2-2	.	CASLSQVGELFF	TGTGCCAGCCTAAGCCAGGTCGGGGAGCTGTTTTTT
few	TRBV18	TRBJ2-5	TRBD2	CASSSASGDQETQYF	TGTGCCAGCTCATCGGCTAGCGGGGACCAAGAGACCCAGTACTTC
few	TRBV12-3/TRBV12-4	TRBJ2-5	.	CASSFAPQETQYF	TGTGCCAGCAGTTTCGCTCCGCAAGAGACCCAGTACTTC
few	TRBV2	TRBJ2-2	TRBD2	CASSMTSGTTGELFF	TGTGCCAGTTCCATGACTAGCGGGACCACCGGGGAGCTGTTTTTT
.	TRBV4-3	TRBJ1-2	.	CASSQEQGSGGYTF	TGCGCCAGCAGCCAAGAGCAGGGTAGCGGGGGCTACACCTTC
.	TRBV5-1	TRBJ2-1	TRBD1	CASSLDQGAYNEQFF	TGCGCCAGCAGCTTGGATCAGGGGGCCTACAATGAGCAGTTCTTC
many	TRBV18	TRBJ1-1	.	CASSSQANTEAFF	TGTGCCAGCTCATCCCAGGCCAACACTGAAGCTTTCTTT
.	TRBV7-2	TRBJ1-2	.	CASTFSGGGFYGYTF	TGTGCCAGCACCTTTTCTGGAGGAGGTTTCTATGGCTACACCTTC
few	TRBV20-1	TRBJ1-2	.	CSTYRLRAHGYTF	TGCAGTACTTACCGGTTGAGGGCACATGGCTACACCTTC
few	TRBV5-4	TRBJ1-1	TRBD1	CASRTNRGRTEAFF	TGTGCCAGCAGAACCAACAGGGGGCGAACTGAAGCTTTCTTT
.	TRBV29-1	TRBJ1-1	.	CSAQGSLNTEAFF	TGCAGCGCCCAGGGGTCGCTGAACACTGAAGCTTTCTTT
.	TRBV5-4	TRBJ2-2	.	CASRMVGNTGELFF	TGTGCCAGCAGGATGGTGGGGAACACCGGGGAGCTGTTTTTT
many	TRBV29-1	TRBJ2-1	.	CSVGGQGYNEQFF	TGCAGCGTTGGTGGACAAGGTTACAATGAGCAGTTCTTC
few	TRBV5-5	TRBJ1-2	.	CASSRFGYGYTF	TGTGCCAGCAGCCGTTTCGGGTATGGCTACACCTTC